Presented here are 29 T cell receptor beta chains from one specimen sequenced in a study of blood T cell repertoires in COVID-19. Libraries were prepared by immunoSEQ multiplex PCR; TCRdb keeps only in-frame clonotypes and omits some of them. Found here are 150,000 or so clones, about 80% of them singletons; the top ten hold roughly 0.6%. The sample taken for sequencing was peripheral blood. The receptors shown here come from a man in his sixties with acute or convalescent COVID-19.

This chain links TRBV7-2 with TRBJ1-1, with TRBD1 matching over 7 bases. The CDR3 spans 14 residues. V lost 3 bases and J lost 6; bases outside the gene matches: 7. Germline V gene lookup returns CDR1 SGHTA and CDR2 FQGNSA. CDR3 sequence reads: CASSFTRGRAEAFF. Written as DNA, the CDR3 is TGTGCCAGCAGCTTTACAAGGGGGCGGGCTGAAGCTTTCTTT.

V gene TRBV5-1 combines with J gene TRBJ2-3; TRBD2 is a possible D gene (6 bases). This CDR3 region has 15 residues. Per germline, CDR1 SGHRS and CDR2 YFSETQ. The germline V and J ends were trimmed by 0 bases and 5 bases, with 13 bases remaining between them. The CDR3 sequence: CASSLGYGGGDTQYF. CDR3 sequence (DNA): TGCGCCAGCAGCTTGGGGTACGGGGGTGGAGATACGCAGTATTTT.

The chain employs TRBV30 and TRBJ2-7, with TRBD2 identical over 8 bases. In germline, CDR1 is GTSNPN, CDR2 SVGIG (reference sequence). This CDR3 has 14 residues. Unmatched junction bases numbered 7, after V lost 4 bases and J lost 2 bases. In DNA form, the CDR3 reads TGTGCCTGGACACTAGCGGCAGCCCCCTACGAGCAGTACTTC. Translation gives CAWTLAAAPYEQYF.

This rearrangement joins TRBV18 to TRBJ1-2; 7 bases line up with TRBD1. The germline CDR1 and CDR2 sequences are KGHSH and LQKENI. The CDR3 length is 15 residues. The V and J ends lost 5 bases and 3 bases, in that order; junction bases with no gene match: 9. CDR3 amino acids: CASSSAGGGDYGYTF. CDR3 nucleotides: TGTGCCAGCTCATCGGCGGGAGGGGGCGACTATGGCTACACCTTC.

The DNA for the CDR3 is TGTGCCAGCAGCCTCACAGGGGGAGACTATGGCTACACCTTC. Amino acid sequence: CASSLTGGDYGYTF. V usage is TRBV7-9 and J usage is TRBJ1-2, with TRBD1 matching 8 bases. Germline CDR1 reads SEHNR; CDR2 reads FQNEAQ (reference sequence). CDR3 size: 14 residues. V was pared by 5 bases and J by 3 bases, with 5 bases of the junction left unmatched.

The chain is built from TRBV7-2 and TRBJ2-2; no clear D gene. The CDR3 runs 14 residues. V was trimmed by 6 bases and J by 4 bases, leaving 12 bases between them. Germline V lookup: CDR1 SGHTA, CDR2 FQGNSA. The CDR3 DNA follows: TGTGCCAGCAGAACCGGGTTGAGCACCGGGGAGCTGTTTTTT. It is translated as CASRTGLSTGELFF.

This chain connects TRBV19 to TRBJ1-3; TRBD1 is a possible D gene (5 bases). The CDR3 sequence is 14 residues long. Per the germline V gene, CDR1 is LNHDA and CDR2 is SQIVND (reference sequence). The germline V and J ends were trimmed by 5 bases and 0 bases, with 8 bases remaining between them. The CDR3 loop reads CASSGGSSGNTIYF. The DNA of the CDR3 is TGTGCCAGTAGTGGGGGGAGCTCTGGAAACACCATATATTTT.

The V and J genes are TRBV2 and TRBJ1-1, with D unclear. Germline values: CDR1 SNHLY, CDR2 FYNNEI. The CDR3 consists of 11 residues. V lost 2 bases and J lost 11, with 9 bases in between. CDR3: CASSEFTVAFF. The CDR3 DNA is TGTGCCAGCAGTGAATTTACTGTTGCTTTCTTT.

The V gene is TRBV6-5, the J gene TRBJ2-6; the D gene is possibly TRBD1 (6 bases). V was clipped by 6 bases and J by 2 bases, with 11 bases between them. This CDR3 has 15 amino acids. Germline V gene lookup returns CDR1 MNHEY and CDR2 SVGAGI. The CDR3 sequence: CASSLTGPGANVLTF. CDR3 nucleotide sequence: TGTGCCAGCAGCCTTACAGGGCCTGGGGCCAACGTCCTGACTTTC.

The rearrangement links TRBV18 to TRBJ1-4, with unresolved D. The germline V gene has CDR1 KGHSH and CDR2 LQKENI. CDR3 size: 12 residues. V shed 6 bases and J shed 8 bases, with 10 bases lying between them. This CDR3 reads CASSVYREKLFF. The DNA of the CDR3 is TGTGCCAGCTCGGTTTATCGGGAAAAACTGTTTTTT.

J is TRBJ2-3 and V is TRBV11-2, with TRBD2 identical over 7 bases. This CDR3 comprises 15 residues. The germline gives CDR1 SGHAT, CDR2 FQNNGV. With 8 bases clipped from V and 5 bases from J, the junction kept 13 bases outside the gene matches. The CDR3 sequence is CASGPPAGVGDTQYF. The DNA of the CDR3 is TGTGCCAGCGGGCCCCCGGCGGGAGTAGGAGATACGCAGTATTTT. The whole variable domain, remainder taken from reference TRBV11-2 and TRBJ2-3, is EAGVAQSPRYKIIEKRQSVAFWCNPISGHATLYWYQQILGQGPKLLIQFQNNGVVDDSQLPKDRFSAERLKGVDSTLKIQPAKLEDSAVYLCASGPPAGVGDTQYFGPGTRLTVL.

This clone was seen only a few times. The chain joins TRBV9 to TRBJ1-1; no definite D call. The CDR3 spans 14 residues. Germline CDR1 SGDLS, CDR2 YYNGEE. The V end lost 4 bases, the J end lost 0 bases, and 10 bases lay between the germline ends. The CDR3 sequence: CASSPPTLNTEAFF. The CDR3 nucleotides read TGTGCCAGCAGCCCTCCTACCTTGAACACTGAAGCTTTCTTT.

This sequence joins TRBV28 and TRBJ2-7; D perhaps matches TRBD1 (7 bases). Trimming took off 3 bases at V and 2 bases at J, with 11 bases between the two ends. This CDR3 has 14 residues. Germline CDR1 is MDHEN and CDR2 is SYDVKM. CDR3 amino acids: CASSFAGQTYEQYF. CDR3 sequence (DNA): TGTGCCAGCAGTTTCGCGGGACAGACCTACGAGCAGTACTTC.

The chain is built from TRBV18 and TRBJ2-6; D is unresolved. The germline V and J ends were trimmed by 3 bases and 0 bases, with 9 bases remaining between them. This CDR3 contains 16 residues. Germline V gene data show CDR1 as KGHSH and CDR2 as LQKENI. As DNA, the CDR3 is TGTGCCAGCTCACCTACTATGGTCTCTGGGGCCAACGTCCTGACTTTC. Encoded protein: CASSPTMVSGANVLTF. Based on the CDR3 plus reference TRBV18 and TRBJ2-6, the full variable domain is NAGVMQNPRHLVRRRGQEARLRCSPMKGHSHVYWYRQLPEEGLKFMVYLQKENIIDESGMPKERFSAEFPKEGPSILRIQQVVRGDSAAYFCASSPTMVSGANVLTFGAGSRLTVL.

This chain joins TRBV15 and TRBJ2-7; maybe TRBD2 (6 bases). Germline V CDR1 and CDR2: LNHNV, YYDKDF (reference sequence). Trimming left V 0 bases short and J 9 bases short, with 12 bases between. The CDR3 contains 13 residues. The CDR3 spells CATSRDLAEVQYF. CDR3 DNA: TGTGCCACCAGCAGAGACTTAGCGGAAGTGCAGTACTTC. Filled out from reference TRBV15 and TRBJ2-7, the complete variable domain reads DAMVIQNPRYQVTQFGKPVTLSCSQTLNHNVMYWYQQKSSQAPKLLFHYYDKDFNNEADTPDNFQSRRPNTSFCFLDIRSPGLGDTAMYLCATSRDLAEVQYFGPGTRLTVT.

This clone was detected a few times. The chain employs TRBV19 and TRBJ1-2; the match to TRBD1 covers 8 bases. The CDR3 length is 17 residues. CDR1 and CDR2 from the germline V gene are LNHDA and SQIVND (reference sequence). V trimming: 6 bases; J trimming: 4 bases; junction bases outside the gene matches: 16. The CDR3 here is CASRGRTGKILSYGYTF. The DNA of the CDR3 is TGTGCCAGTAGGGGCCGGACAGGGAAGATATTATCCTATGGCTACACCTTC.

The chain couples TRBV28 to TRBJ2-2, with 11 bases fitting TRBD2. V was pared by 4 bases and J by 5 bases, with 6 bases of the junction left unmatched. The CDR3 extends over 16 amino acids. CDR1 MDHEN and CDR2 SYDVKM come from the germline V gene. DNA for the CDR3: TGTGCCAGCAGTTCTACTAGCGGGGGATGGACCGGGGAGCTGTTTTTT. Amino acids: CASSSTSGGWTGELFF. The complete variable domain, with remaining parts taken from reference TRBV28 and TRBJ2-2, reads DVKVTQSSRYLVKRTGEKVFLECVQDMDHENMFWYRQDPGLGLRLIYFSYDVKMKEKGDIPEGYSVSREKKERFSLILESASTNQTSMYLCASSSTSGGWTGELFFGEGSRLTVL.

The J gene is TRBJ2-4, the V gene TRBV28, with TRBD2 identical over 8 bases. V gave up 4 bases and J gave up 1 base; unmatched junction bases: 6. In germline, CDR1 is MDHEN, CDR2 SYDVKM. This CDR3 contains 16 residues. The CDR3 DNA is TGTGCCAGCAGTTCCCTAGCGGGTGTGGCCAAAAACATTCAGTACTTC. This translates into CASSSLAGVAKNIQYF.

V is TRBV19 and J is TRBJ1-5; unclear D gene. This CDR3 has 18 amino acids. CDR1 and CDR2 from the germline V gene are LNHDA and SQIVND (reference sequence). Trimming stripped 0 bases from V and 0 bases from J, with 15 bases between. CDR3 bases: TGTGCCAGTAGTATAGATTGGGCAGACCTCTATAGCAATCAGCCCCAGCATTTT. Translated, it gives CASSIDWADLYSNQPQHF.

This chain's CDR3 is CASSPGPGKNEKLFF. For the CDR3, the DNA is TGTGCCAGCAGCCCGGGCCCAGGGAAGAATGAAAAACTGTTTTTT. V is TRBV5-4 and J is TRBJ1-4, with D possibly TRBD1 on 5 matching bases. The V end was cut by 4 bases, the J end by 5 bases, with 15 bases between. Per germline, CDR1 SGHNT and CDR2 YYREEE (reference sequence). The CDR3 is 15 amino acids.

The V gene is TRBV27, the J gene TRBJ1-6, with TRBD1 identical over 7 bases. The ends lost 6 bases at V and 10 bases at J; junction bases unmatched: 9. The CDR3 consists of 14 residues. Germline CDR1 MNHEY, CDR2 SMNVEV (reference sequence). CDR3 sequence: CASRDRQGNSPLHF. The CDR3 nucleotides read TGTGCCAGCAGGGATCGACAGGGAAACTCACCCCTCCACTTT.

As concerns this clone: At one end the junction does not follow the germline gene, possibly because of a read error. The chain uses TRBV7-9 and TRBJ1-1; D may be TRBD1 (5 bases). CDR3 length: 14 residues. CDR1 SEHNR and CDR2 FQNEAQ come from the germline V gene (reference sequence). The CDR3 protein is CASSAQAMNSEAFF. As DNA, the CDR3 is TGTGCCAGCAGCGCACAGGCCATGAACTCTGAAGCTTTCTTT.

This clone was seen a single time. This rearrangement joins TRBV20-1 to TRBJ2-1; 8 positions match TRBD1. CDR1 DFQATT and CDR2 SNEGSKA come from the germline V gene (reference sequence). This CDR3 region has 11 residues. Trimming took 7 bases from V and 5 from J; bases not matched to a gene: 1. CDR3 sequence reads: CSVRGHNEQFF. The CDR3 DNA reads TGCAGTGTCAGGGGGCACAATGAGCAGTTCTTC.

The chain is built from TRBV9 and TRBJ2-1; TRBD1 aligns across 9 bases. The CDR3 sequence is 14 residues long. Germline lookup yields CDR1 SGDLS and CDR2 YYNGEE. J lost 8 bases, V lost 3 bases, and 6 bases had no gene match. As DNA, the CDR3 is TGTGCCAGCAGCGCCGGGACAGGGATAGATGAGCAGTTCTTC. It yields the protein CASSAGTGIDEQFF.

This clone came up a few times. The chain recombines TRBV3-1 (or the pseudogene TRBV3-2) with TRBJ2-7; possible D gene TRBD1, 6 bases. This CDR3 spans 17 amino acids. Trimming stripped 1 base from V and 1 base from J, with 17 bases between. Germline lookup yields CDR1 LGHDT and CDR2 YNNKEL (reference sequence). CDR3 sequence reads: CASSQGKQGPLSYEQYF. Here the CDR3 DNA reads TGTGCCAGCAGCCAAGGGAAACAGGGTCCCCTATCCTACGAGCAGTACTTC.

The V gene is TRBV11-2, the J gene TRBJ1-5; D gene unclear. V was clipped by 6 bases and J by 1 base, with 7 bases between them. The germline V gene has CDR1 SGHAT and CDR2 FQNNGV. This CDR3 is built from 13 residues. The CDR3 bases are TGTGCCAGCAGTAGAAGCAGCAATCAGCCCCAGCATTTT. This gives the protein CASSRSSNQPQHF.

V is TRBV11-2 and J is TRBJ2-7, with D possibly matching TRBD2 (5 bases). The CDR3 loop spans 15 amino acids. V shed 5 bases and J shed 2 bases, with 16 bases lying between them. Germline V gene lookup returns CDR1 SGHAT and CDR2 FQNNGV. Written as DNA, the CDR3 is TGTGCCAGCAGCCTAACTGACCCGGGGACCTACGAGCAGTACTTC. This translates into CASSLTDPGTYEQYF.

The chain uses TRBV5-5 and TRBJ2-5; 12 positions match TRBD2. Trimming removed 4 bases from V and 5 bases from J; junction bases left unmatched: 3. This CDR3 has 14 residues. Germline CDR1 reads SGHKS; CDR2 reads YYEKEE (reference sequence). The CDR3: CASSPGTSGETQYF. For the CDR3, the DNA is TGTGCCAGCAGCCCCGGGACTAGCGGGGAGACCCAGTACTTC.

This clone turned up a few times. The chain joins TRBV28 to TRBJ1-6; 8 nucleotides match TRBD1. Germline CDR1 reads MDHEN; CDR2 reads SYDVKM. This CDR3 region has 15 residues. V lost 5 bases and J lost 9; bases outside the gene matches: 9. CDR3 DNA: TGTGCCAGCAGTGTCCTTCAGGGGGCGCCTTCACCCCTCCACTTT. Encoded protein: CASSVLQGAPSPLHF.